This TCR beta chain was recorded in a study of Graves' ophthalmopathy and Graves' hyperthyroidism. Amplification of TCR beta CDR3 regions used RNA transcripts. A first-round RT-PCR used HTBI primers, followed by a second-round multiplex PCR. TCRdb re-called the multiplex PCR reads with MiXCR, one entry per CDR3 protein. The repertoire holds roughly 170,000 distinct CDR3 sequences, around 39% seen once, with around 9.3% in the top ten. Germline assignment: CDR1 SNHLY and CDR2 FYNNEI. CDR3 length equals 13 residues. The ends were cut back, 4 bases at V and 4 bases at J, with 10 bases in the middle. This chain joins TRBV2 and TRBJ1-1, with D unclear. Material: peripheral blood. This TCR came from a man under 40 with Graves' ophthalmopathy. Here the CDR3 DNA reads TGTGCCAGCAGTGTCAGGTGGCGCACTGAAGCTTTCTTT. Amino acids: CASSVRWRTEAFF.